This T cell receptor (beta chain) was recorded in a study of Graves' ophthalmopathy and Graves' hyperthyroidism. Study conclusions and caveats: This model predicted ophthalmopathy progression (sensitivity 60% to 71%, specificity about 72%).

Investigators amplified TCR beta CDR3 regions from RNA transcripts. The workflow started with a first-round RT-PCR run with HTBI primers and then moved on to a second-round multiplex PCR. One entry per CDR3 protein results from TCRdb running MiXCR on the multiplex PCR reads. The profile covers approximately 700,000 distinct CDR3 sequences, with roughly 40% appearing a single time and 44% taken by the ten largest. With regard to this clonotype: Its antigen is as yet unknown.

The sequenced sample consisted of peripheral blood. This clonotype originated in an adult man with Graves' ophthalmopathy.

The CDR3 region is CASSQDRQPQHF. For the CDR3, the DNA is TGTGCCAGCAGCCAAGATAGGCAGCCCCAGCATTTT. V gene TRBV24-1 combines with J gene TRBJ1-5, with D hard to call. The CDR3 is made up of 12 amino acids. CDR1 KGHDR and CDR2 SFDVKD come from the germline V gene. Trimming removed 11 bases from V and 7 bases from J, with 14 bases in between.